One and the same sample provided the 4 T cell receptor beta chains below, sequenced in a study of T cells in Graves' hyperthyroidism and ophthalmopathy. From RNA transcripts, TCR beta CDR3 regions were amplified. HTBI primers drove first-round RT-PCR of the TCR CDR3. TCRdb reprocessed the multiplex PCR reads via MiXCR and lists one record per CDR3 protein. The profile shows approximately 640,000 distinct CDR3 sequences, 45% of them singletons. The source material was peripheral blood or thyroid tissue (not recorded which). These receptors were collected from an adult man with Graves' disease, either hyperthyroidism or ophthalmopathy (not recorded which).

This clonotype was seen ten or more times. The chain employs TRBV29-1 and TRBJ1-2, with a weak D call TRBD1 (6 bases). With 5 bases removed from V and 0 bases from J, the gap between germline ends came to 10 bases. This CDR3 contains 13 residues. Germline CDR1 is SQVTM and CDR2 is ANQGSEA. This CDR3 is CSVRDTANYGYTF. In DNA form, the CDR3 reads TGCAGCGTTCGGGACACCGCTAACTATGGCTACACCTTC.

This clonotype has just a few counts. The J gene is TRBJ2-7, the V gene TRBV20-1; 13 nucleotides line up with TRBD2. This CDR3 has 14 residues. Germline V gives CDR1 DFQATT, CDR2 SNEGSKA (reference sequence). Unmatched junction bases numbered 3, after V lost 5 bases and J lost 2 bases. CDR3: CSARGLAGAYEQYF. The CDR3 DNA is TGCAGTGCTCGCGGACTAGCGGGGGCCTACGAGCAGTACTTC.

This sequence joins TRBV6-5 and TRBJ2-7; D is unresolved. Trimming removed 4 bases at V and 2 bases at J, with 9 bases between. The CDR3 runs to 13 residues. Germline V gene lookup returns CDR1 MNHEY and CDR2 SVGAGI. The CDR3: CASSSMTAYEQYF. The CDR3 DNA follows: TGTGCCAGCAGTTCGATGACCGCCTACGAGCAGTACTTC.

Regarding this clonotype: This may come from a read error, since a much larger clone is one base off. The rearrangement joins TRBV29-1 to TRBJ1-1, with D hard to call. The CDR3 contains 12 residues. V shed 7 bases and J shed 1 base, with 10 bases lying between them. Germline CDR1 reads SQVTM; CDR2 reads ANQGSEA. CDR3 protein: CSDDLANTEAFF. The CDR3 nucleotides are TGCAGCGATGATCTAGCGAACACTGAAGCTTTCTTT.